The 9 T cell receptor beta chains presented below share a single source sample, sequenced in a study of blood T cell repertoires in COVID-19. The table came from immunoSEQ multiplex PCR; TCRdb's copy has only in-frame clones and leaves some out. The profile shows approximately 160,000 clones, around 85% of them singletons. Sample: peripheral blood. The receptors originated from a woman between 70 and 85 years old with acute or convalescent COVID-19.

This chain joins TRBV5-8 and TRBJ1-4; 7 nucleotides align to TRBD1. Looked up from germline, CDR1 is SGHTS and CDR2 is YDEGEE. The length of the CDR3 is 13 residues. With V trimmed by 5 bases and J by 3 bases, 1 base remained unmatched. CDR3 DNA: TGTGCCAGCAGGGGACAGCCTAATGAAAAACTGTTTTTT. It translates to CASRGQPNEKLFF.

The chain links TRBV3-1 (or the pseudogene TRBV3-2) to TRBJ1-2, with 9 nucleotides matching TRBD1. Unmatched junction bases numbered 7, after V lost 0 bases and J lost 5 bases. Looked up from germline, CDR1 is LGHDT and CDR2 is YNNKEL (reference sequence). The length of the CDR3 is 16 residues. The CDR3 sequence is CASSQELTGGIYGYTF. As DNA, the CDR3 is TGTGCCAGCAGCCAAGAATTGACAGGGGGGATTTATGGCTACACCTTC.

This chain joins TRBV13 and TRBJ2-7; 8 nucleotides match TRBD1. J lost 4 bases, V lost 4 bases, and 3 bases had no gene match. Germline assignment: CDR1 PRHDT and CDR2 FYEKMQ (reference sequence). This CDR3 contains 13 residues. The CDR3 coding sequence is TGTGCCAGCAGCTGGGACAGGAGGTACGAGCAGTACTTC. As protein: CASSWDRRYEQYF.

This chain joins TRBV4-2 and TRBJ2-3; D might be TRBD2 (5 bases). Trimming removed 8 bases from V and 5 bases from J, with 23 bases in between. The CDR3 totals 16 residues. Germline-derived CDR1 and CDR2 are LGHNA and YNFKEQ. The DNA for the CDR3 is TGTGCCAGCGACGAGTCCGTAGGTCTAGCTGTAGATACGCAGTATTTT. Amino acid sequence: CASDESVGLAVDTQYF.

This chain's CDR3 is CASSLAVGVRSYNEQFF. DNA for the CDR3: TGTGCCAGCAGCTTGGCCGTAGGGGTCCGCTCCTACAATGAGCAGTTCTTC. The chain uses TRBV5-6 and TRBJ2-1; possible D gene TRBD1, 5 bases. The CDR3 totals 17 residues. Germline CDR1 and CDR2: SGHDT and YYEEEE. Trimming took off 0 bases at V and 0 bases at J, with 13 bases between the two ends.

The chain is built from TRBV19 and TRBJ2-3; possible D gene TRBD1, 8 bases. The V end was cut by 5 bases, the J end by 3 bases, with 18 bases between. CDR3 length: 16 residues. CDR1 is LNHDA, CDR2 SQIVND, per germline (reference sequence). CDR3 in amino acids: CASSPPNRGGTDTQYF. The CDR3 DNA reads TGTGCCAGTAGTCCCCCCAACAGGGGGGGGACAGATACGCAGTATTTT.

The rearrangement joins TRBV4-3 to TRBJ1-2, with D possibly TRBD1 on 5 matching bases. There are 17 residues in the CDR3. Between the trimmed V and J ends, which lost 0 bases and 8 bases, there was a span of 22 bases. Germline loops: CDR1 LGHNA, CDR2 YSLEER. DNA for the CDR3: TGCGCCAGCAGCCAAGACATTGGGGCAGCTCCCACCCGAGGCTACACCTTC. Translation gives CASSQDIGAAPTRGYTF.

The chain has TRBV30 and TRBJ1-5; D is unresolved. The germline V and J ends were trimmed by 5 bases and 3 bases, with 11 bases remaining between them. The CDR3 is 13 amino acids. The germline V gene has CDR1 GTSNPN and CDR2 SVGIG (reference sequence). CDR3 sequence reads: CAWALRSNQPQHF. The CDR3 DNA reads TGTGCCTGGGCCCTACGGTCCAATCAGCCCCAGCATTTT.

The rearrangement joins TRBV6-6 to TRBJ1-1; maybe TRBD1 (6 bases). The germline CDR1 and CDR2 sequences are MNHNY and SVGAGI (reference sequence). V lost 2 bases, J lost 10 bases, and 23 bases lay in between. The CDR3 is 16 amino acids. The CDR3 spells CASSYTSGTMNWGAFF. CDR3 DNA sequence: TGTGCCAGCAGTTACACCTCCGGGACAATGAACTGGGGAGCTTTCTTT.